The 15 T cell receptor beta chains below come from one sample, sequenced in a study of blood T cell repertoires in COVID-19. Profiled with immunoSEQ multiplex PCR; TCRdb holds only in-frame clones, not every one. In the table there are roughly 200,000 clones, 65% to 90% of which are singletons. Specimen: PBMCs or T cells enriched from blood (not recorded which). These receptors were collected from a man in his forties who had recovered from COVID-19.

The gene calls are TRBV7-3 and TRBJ2-6; D perhaps matches TRBD2 (5 bases). V was pared by 3 bases and J by 1 base, with 13 bases between. The CDR3 has 17 amino acids. Germline V gene lookup returns CDR1 SGHTA and CDR2 FQGTGA. CDR3: CASSFRPGVSGANVLTF. CDR3 sequence (DNA): TGTGCCAGCAGCTTTCGCCCCGGGGTTTCTGGGGCCAACGTCCTGACTTTC.

The V and J genes are TRBV11-1 and TRBJ2-1; D might be TRBD2 (6 bases). There are 16 residues in the CDR3. V was cut by 6 bases and J by 0 bases, with 15 bases left in between. The germline CDR1 and CDR2 sequences are SGHAT and FQDESV (reference sequence). The DNA for the CDR3 is TGTGCCAGCAGACAAAGGGACTCACTCTCCTACAATGAGCAGTTCTTC. Amino acids: CASRQRDSLSYNEQFF.

V gene TRBV27 combines with J gene TRBJ1-1, with D possibly matching TRBD1 (6 bases). Trimming pared 5 bases from V and 0 bases from J, leaving 19 bases between. Germline CDR1 MNHEY, CDR2 SMNVEV (reference sequence). CDR3 length equals 17 residues. The CDR3 region is CASSPGASIWVNTEAFF. In nucleotides, the CDR3 is TGTGCCAGCAGTCCAGGGGCAAGTATTTGGGTGAACACTGAAGCTTTCTTT.

The rearrangement joins TRBV6-2 or TRBV6-3 to TRBJ2-1; D remains unclear. V was pared by 4 bases and J by 6 bases, with 7 bases between. This CDR3 contains 12 residues. Per the germline V gene, CDR1 is MNHEY and CDR2 is SVGEGT. The CDR3 sequence: CASSFQFNEQFF. The CDR3 DNA is TGTGCCAGCAGTTTTCAGTTCAATGAGCAGTTCTTC.

V is TRBV10-1 and J is TRBJ1-2, with D possibly being TRBD1 (6 bases). This CDR3 region has 13 residues. The germline V gene has CDR1 WNHNN and CDR2 SYGVQD (reference sequence). The V end was cut by 5 bases, the J end by 2 bases, with 9 bases between. The CDR3 protein is CASSRDTNYGYTF. The DNA of the CDR3 is TGCGCCAGCAGTAGGGACACCAACTATGGCTACACCTTC.

The chain carries TRBV7-9 and TRBJ1-2; D remains ambiguous. The germline CDR1 and CDR2 sequences are SEHNR and FQNEAQ (reference sequence). Deletions cut 1 base from V and 1 base from J, with 7 bases between. The CDR3 has 14 amino acids. The CDR3 sequence: CASSLVGRNYGYTF. In DNA, the CDR3 is TGTGCCAGCAGCTTAGTCGGTCGTAACTATGGCTACACCTTC. Combining the CDR3 with reference TRBV7-9 and TRBJ1-2 gives the whole variable domain DTGVSQNPRHKITKRGQNVTFRCDPISEHNRLYWYRQTLGQGPEFLTYFQNEAQLEKSRLLSDRFSAERPKGSFSTLEIQRTEQGDSAMYLCASSLVGRNYGYTFGSGTRLTVV.

This clone appeared a few times. V gene TRBV14 combines with J gene TRBJ2-3, with 9 bases lining up with TRBD2. This CDR3 comprises 20 residues. Per the germline V gene, CDR1 is SGHDN and CDR2 is FVKESK. V gave up 2 bases and J gave up 0 bases; unmatched junction bases: 15. Here the CDR3 DNA reads TGTGCCAGCAGCCAAAAGTGGGGTAGTAGCGGGAGATCCAGCACAGATACGCAGTATTTT. Residues: CASSQKWGSSGRSSTDTQYF.

V is TRBV15 and J is TRBJ1-1, with 8 positions matching TRBD1. This CDR3 has 15 amino acids. Germline V lookup: CDR1 LNHNV, CDR2 YYDKDF (reference sequence). Germline trimming cut 1 base from V and 4 bases from J; bases unmatched to any gene: 5. The CDR3 DNA sequence: TGTGCCACCAGCAGAGGGACAGGGTTGGGCACTGAAGCTTTCTTT. It encodes CATSRGTGLGTEAFF.

The chain has TRBV3-1 (or the pseudogene TRBV3-2) and TRBJ1-2, with no clear D. The CDR3 is 12 residues long. Germline V gene sequence: CDR1 LGHDT, CDR2 YNNKEL (reference sequence). V was shortened by 5 bases and J by 7 bases, with 11 bases between the two germline ends. CDR3 sequence: CASSSGGGGYTF. The CDR3 nucleotides are TGTGCCAGCAGCTCCGGTGGAGGTGGCTACACCTTC.

The chain couples TRBV5-5 to TRBJ1-2; 7 bases align to TRBD1. The CDR3 length is 14 residues. The germline CDR1 and CDR2 sequences are SGHKS and YYEKEE (reference sequence). After removal of 0 bases from V and 6 bases from J, the junction contained 5 bases not matched to a gene. The CDR3 protein is CASSLGGQPDGYTF. In DNA, the CDR3 is TGTGCCAGCAGCTTGGGGGGACAGCCGGATGGCTACACCTTC.

V usage is TRBV4-3 and J usage is TRBJ1-1; no definite D call. V was trimmed by 4 bases and J by 3 bases, leaving 12 bases between them. Germline CDR1 reads LGHNA; CDR2 reads YSLEER. CDR3 length equals 14 residues. This CDR3 reads CASSRYSPDTEAFF. The CDR3 nucleotides are TGCGCCAGCAGCCGGTACTCTCCCGACACTGAAGCTTTCTTT.

For the CDR3, the DNA is TGTGCCAGCAGCTTGGGCGGGAGGGCCGCCTACAATGAGCAGTTCTTC. It encodes CASSLGGRAAYNEQFF. This sequence joins TRBV5-4 and TRBJ2-1; 9 bases fit TRBD2. Germline values: CDR1 SGHNT, CDR2 YYREEE (reference sequence). The CDR3 runs 16 residues. V trimming: 0 bases; J trimming: 2 bases; junction bases outside the gene matches: 3.

The chain recombines TRBV9 with TRBJ2-2; D is perhaps TRBD2 (6 bases). Per germline, CDR1 SGDLS and CDR2 YYNGEE. V shed 0 bases and J shed 0 bases, with 18 bases lying between them. CDR3 size: 19 residues. The CDR3 sequence: CASSVAGVGGVTNTGELFF. In DNA form, the CDR3 reads TGTGCCAGCAGCGTAGCTGGTGTTGGCGGGGTCACGAACACCGGGGAGCTGTTTTTT.

There are many counts of this clone. V gene TRBV25-1 combines with J gene TRBJ2-1; D is perhaps TRBD2 (6 bases). Germline CDR1 is MGHDK and CDR2 is SYGVNS. The V and J ends lost 8 bases and 10 bases respectively, with 12 bases between them. The CDR3 spans 11 residues. The CDR3 DNA reads TGTGCCAGCGGGAGGACGTCCGAGCAGTTCTTC. It encodes CASGRTSEQFF.

The rearrangement links TRBV5-6 to TRBJ2-7; 10 positions agree with TRBD1. The V segment lost 3 bases and the J segment 5 bases; nucleotides outside the gene matches: 2. Germline values: CDR1 SGHDT, CDR2 YYEEEE. CDR3 size: 13 residues. The DNA for the CDR3 is TGTGCCAGCAGCTGGGACAGGGGCCACGAGCAGTACTTC. This sequence encodes CASSWDRGHEQYF.